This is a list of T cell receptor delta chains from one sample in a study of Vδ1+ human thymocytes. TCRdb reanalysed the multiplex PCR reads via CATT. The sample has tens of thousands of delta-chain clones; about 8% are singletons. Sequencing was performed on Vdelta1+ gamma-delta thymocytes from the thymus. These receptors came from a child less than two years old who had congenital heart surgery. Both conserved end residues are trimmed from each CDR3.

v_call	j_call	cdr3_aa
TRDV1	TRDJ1	ALGEGVRGTHKLI
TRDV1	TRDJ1	ALGAPSYPVLGGYTDKLI
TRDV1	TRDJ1	ALGEECLAGGNTDKLI
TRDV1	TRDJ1	ALGQVHEWYTDKLI
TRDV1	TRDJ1	ALGGLLNPAFLPGIRRGYTDKLI
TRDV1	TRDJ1	ALGGQLLPNLGDKGPDKLI
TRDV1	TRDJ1	ALETGLTWSKLI
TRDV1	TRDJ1	ALGVPGLRHGWGIRFADKLI
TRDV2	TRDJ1	ACDTVLRRPSYWGASRRLI
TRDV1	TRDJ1	ALGPTGGLRALRDTDKLI
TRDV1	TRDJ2	ALGELIGSGVSAQLF
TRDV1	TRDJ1	ALGDWVLLPPWGPASYTDKLI
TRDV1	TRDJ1	ALGEPEQGIQLGYTDKLI
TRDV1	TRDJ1	ALGQLDFTGERNTDKLI
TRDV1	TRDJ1	ALLCLGEIPRWGANTDKLI
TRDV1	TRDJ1	ALGEPSLRGPHLDKLI
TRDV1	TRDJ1	ALGELLVGAFAADKLI
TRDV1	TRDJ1	ALGELSHSYWGIQVGSWDKLI
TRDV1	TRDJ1	ALGGLLPRGVGGYFAYTDKLI
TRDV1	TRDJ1	ALGERPLGDTWTDKLI
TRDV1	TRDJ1	ALGFTPYKLI
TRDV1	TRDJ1	ALNPRVGSGAYSTDKLI
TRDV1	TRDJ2	ALGEATGGYTAQLF
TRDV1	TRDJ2	ALGDYSWHWGIPRVQLF